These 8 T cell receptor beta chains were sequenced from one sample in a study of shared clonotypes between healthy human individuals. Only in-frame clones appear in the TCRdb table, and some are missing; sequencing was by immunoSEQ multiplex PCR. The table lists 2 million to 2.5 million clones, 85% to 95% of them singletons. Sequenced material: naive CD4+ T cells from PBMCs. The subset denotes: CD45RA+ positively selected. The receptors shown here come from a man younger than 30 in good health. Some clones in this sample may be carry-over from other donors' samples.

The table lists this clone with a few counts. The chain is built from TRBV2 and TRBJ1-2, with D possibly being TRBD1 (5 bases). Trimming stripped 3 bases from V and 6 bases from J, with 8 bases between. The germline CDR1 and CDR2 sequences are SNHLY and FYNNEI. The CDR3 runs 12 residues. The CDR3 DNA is TGTGCCAGCAGTGACTTGGGGGATGGCTACACCTTC. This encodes CASSDLGDGYTF.

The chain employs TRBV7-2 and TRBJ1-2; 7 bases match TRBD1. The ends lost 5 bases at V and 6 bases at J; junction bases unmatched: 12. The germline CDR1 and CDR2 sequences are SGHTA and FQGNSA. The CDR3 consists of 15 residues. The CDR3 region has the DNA TGTGCCAGCAGCCTATTAGGCAGGGGGGTTGATGGCTACACCTTC. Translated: CASSLLGRGVDGYTF. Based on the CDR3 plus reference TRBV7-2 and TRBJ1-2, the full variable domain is GAGVSQSPSNKVTEKGKDVELRCDPISGHTALYWYRQSLGQGLEFLIYFQGNSAPDKSGLPSDRFSAERTGGSVSTLTIQRTQQEDSAVYLCASSLLGRGVDGYTFGSGTRLTVV.

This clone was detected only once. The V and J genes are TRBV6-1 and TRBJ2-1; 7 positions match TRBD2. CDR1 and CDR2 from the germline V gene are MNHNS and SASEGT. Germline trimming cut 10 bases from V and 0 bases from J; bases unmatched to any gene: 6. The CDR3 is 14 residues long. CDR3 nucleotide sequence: TGTGCCACCCAGTGGGAGGGCTCCTACAATGAGCAGTTCTTC. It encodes CATQWEGSYNEQFF.

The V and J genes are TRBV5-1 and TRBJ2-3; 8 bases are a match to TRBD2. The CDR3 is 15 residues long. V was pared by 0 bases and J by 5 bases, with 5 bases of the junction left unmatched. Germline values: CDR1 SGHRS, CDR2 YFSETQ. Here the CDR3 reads CASSLGPGGKDTQYF. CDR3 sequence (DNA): TGCGCCAGCAGCTTGGGGCCGGGAGGGAAAGATACGCAGTATTTT.

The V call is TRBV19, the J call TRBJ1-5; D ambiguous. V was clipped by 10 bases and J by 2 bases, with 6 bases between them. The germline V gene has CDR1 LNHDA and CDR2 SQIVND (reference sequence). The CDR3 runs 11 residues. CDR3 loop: CATGGNQPQHF. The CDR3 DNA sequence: TGTGCCACCGGGGGCAATCAGCCCCAGCATTTT.

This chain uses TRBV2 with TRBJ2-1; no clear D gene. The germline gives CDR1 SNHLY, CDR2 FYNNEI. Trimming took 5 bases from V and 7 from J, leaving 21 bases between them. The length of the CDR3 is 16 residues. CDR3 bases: TGTGCCAGCAGTAAATCAATAACCCTGGATCTAAATGAGCAGTTCTTC. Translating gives CASSKSITLDLNEQFF. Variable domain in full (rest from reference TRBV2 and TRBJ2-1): EPEVTQTPSHQVTQMGQEVILRCVPISNHLYFYWYRQILGQKVEFLVSFYNNEISEKSEIFDDQFSVERPDGSNFTLKIRSTKLEDSAMYFCASSKSITLDLNEQFFGPGTRLTVL.

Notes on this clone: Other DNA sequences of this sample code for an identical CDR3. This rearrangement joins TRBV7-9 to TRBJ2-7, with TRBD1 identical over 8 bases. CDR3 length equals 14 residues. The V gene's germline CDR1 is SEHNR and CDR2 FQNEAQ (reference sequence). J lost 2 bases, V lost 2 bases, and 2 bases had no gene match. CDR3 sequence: CASSLSQGAYEQYF. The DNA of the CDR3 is TGTGCCAGCAGCTTATCACAGGGGGCCTACGAGCAGTACTTC.

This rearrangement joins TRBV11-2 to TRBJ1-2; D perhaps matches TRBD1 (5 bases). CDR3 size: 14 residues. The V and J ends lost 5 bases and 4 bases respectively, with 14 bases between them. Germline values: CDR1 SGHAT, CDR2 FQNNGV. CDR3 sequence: CASSLPDSTYGYTF. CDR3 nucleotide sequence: TGTGCCAGCAGCCTCCCAGACAGCACCTATGGCTACACCTTC.